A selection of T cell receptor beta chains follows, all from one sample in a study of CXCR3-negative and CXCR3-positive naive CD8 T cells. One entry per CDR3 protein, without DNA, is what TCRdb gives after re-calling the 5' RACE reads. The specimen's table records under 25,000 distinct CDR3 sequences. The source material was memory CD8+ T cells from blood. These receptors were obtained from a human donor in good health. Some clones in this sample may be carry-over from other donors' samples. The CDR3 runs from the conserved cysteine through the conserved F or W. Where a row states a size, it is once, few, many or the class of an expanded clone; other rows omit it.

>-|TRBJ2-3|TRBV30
CAGNPEGSSDTQYF
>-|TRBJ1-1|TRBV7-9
CASSFGQGTEAFF
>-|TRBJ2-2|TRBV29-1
CSVEGLQGTAAGELFF
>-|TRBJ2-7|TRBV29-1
CSAEAGTDYEQYF
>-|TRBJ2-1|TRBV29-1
CSVTTSGRYNEQFF
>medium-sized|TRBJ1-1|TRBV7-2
CASRRGQNTEAFF
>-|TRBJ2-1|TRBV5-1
CASSWGDEQFF
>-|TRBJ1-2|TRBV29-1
CSAGPILYGYTF
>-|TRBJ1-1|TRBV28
CASSPIPGTGVMNTEAFF
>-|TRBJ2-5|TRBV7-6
CASSLVSGWIQETQYF
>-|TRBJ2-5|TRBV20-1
CSYSTGRDQTETQYF
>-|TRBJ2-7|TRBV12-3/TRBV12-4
CASSFEGSSYEQYF
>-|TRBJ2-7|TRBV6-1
CASQSRGASYEQYF
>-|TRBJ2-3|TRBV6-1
CASSPSVGSTDTQYF
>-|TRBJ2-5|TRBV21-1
CASSTPVETRETQYF
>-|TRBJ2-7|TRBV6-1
CASRRASSGGSYEQYF
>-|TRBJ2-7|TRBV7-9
CASSHRDRPYEQYF
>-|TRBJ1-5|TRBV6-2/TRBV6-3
CASSMGDSHQPQHF
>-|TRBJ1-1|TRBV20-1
CRAGGRGSTEAFF
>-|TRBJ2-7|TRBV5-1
CASSLGQNSYEQYF
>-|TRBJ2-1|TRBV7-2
CASSFIGTEQFF
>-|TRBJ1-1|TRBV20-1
CSAEEGNTEAFF
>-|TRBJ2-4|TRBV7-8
CASSLVGRWLAKNIQYF
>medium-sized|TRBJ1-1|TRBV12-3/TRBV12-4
CASSLTANTEAFF
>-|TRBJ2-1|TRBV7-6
CASSPGGINEQFF
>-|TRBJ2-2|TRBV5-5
CASSLSGTGTENTGELFF
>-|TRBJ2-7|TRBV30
CAWRDSSYEQYF
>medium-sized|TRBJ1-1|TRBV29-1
CSVVRREGTEAFF
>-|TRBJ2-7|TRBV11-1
CASSYTRWTGGYEQYF
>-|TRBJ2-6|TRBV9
CASSTYSGANVLTF
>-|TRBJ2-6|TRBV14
CASSQTGTTGSGANVLTF
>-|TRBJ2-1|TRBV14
CASSQAWPSGGSEQFF
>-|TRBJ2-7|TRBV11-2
CASSLAGGGATYEQYF
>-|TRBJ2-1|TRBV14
CASSQFGANNEQFF
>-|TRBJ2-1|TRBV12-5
CASGLNIDNEQFF
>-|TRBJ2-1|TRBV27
CASLSDRGYNEQFF
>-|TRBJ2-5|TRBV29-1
CSVLTGDETQYF
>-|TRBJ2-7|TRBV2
CASRFPERHEQYF
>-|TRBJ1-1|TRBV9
CASSGQGRQTEAFF
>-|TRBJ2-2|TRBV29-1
CSVVTSGRNTGELFF
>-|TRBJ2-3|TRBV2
CASRAGGRTDTQYF